These 18 T cell receptor beta chains came from one sample sequenced in a study of CD8 T cells in Susac syndrome. An amount of RNA that ranged from roughly 0.45 to 1 ug was reverse transcribed with random hexamers. TCRdb analysed the immunoSEQ multiplex PCR reads with MiXCR anew, one entry per CDR3 protein. The data contain hundreds of thousands of distinct CDR3 sequences, roughly nine tenths of them seen just once; the ten biggest clones take up roughly 0.13%. The material sequenced was CD8+ T cells from PBMCs. These receptors were obtained from a human donor with multiple sclerosis.

The gene calls are TRBV19 and TRBJ2-7; no definite D call. In germline, CDR1 is LNHDA, CDR2 SQIVND (reference sequence). The CDR3 is 15 residues long. V lost 5 bases and J lost 0, with 14 bases in between. For the CDR3, the DNA is TGTGCCAGTAGTCTAACGTACGCCGGCTCCTACGAGCAGTACTTC. This translates into CASSLTYAGSYEQYF.

This chain joins TRBV9 and TRBJ2-3; D unclear. The CDR3 is 16 amino acids. With 1 base removed from V and 2 bases from J, the gap between germline ends came to 14 bases. CDR1 and CDR2 (germline): SGDLS, YYNGEE. This CDR3 reads CASSVTSLPSTDTQYF. Written as DNA, the CDR3 is TGTGCCAGCAGCGTAACTTCTTTACCCTCCACAGATACGCAGTATTTT.

The chain couples TRBV12-3 or TRBV12-4 to TRBJ2-1; TRBD2 might be the D (5 bases). Trimming left V 7 bases short and J 0 bases short, with 13 bases between. The CDR3 has 15 residues. CDR3 amino acids: CASTRGSLSYNEQFF. CDR3 sequence (DNA): TGTGCCAGCACCCGGGGTAGTCTCTCCTACAATGAGCAGTTCTTC.

This clonotype was counted only a few times. This chain joins TRBV4-2 and TRBJ1-2; D is ambiguous. CDR1 and CDR2 (germline): LGHNA, YNFKEQ. Trimming pared 3 bases from V and 7 bases from J, leaving 6 bases between. The CDR3 is made up of 11 amino acids. The CDR3 sequence: CASSQGSGYTF. The DNA for the CDR3 is TGTGCCAGCAGCCAGGGGTCTGGCTACACCTTC.

The chain is built from TRBV9 and TRBJ1-4; TRBD1 aligns across 8 bases. Trimming removed 3 bases from V and 5 bases from J; junction bases left unmatched: 6. Germline CDR1 reads SGDLS; CDR2 reads YYNGEE. The CDR3 has 15 amino acids. CDR3 sequence (DNA): TGTGCCAGCAGCGCCGGGCAGGGGGCGAATGAAAAACTGTTTTTT. Translating it yields CASSAGQGANEKLFF.

The J gene is TRBJ2-7, the V gene TRBV13, with D unclear. V shed 1 base and J shed 0 bases, with 7 bases lying between them. This CDR3 has 14 amino acids. Looked up from germline, CDR1 is PRHDT and CDR2 is FYEKMQ (reference sequence). The CDR3 loop reads CASSLEADSYEQYF. The CDR3 bases are TGTGCCAGCAGCTTAGAGGCAGACTCCTACGAGCAGTACTTC.

V and J are TRBV5-6 and TRBJ2-2, with 7 bases matching TRBD1. The CDR3 sequence is 17 residues long. Germline loops: CDR1 SGHDT, CDR2 YYEEEE. V lost 4 bases and J lost 5; bases outside the gene matches: 14. CDR3 sequence (DNA): TGTGCCAGCAGCGTTGACAGGGAGAGAATCGGTACCGGGGAGCTGTTTTTT. Its translation: CASSVDRERIGTGELFF.

The chain combines TRBV5-6 with TRBJ1-2; D is possibly TRBD1 (6 bases). V shed 0 bases and J shed 6 bases, with 9 bases lying between them. Germline CDR1 SGHDT, CDR2 YYEEEE. The CDR3 is 13 residues long. CDR3 amino acids: CASSLGGPNGYTF. The CDR3 bases are TGTGCCAGCAGCTTGGGGGGGCCGAATGGCTACACCTTC.

The chain joins TRBV19 to TRBJ2-6; D possibly corresponds to TRBD2 (7 bases). Germline-derived CDR1 and CDR2 are LNHDA and SQIVND (reference sequence). V shed 9 bases and J shed 4 bases, with 13 bases lying between them. This CDR3 has 14 amino acids. The chain's CDR3 is CASRGARGANVLTF. The CDR3 DNA follows: TGTGCCAGCCGGGGGGCGCGGGGGGCCAACGTCCTGACTTTC.

This chain connects TRBV27 to TRBJ2-1; 9 bases agree with TRBD2. J gave up 4 bases and V 5 bases, and 6 bases lay outside the gene matches. CDR3 size: 15 residues. Per germline, CDR1 MNHEY and CDR2 SMNVEV (reference sequence). CDR3 sequence reads: CASSPGGGAYNEQFF. CDR3 in DNA: TGTGCCAGCAGTCCCGGCGGGGGGGCGTACAATGAGCAGTTCTTC.

The CDR3 here is CAWRTYSTDTQYF. CDR3 in DNA: TGTGCCTGGAGGACCTATAGCACAGATACGCAGTATTTT. This sequence joins TRBV30 and TRBJ2-3; D remains unclear. This CDR3 contains 13 residues. Trimming left V 3 bases short and J 0 bases short, with 7 bases between. Germline loops: CDR1 GTSNPN, CDR2 SVGIG (reference sequence).

DNA of the CDR3: TGTGCCAGCACCTACGGGGGGAATCCCTACACCTTC. Its translation: CASTYGGNPYTF. This sequence joins TRBV5-6 and TRBJ1-2, with D tentatively TRBD1 (5 bases). Per the germline V gene, CDR1 is SGHDT and CDR2 is YYEEEE. CDR3 length: 12 amino acids. Trimming pared 6 bases from V and 10 bases from J, leaving 16 bases between. The full variable domain, its missing parts supplied by reference TRBV5-6 and TRBJ1-2, is DAGVTQSPTHLIKTRGQQVTLRCSPKSGHDTVSWYQQALGQGPQFIFQYYEEEERQRGNFPDRFSGHQFPNYSSELNVNALLLGDSALYLCASTYGGNPYTFGSGTRLTVV.

The chain combines TRBV12-3 or TRBV12-4 with TRBJ2-5; D perhaps matches TRBD2 (7 bases). The germline V and J ends were trimmed by 7 bases and 5 bases, with 14 bases remaining between them. This CDR3 is 13 amino acids long. CDR3 sequence reads: CASTSEGGETQYF. The CDR3 DNA reads TGTGCCAGCACCTCCGAGGGGGGGGAGACCCAGTACTTC.

This clonotype occurred once. The CDR3 loop is CAWGTGTSGANVLTF. CDR3 coding DNA: TGTGCCTGGGGGACAGGTACCTCTGGGGCCAACGTCCTGACTTTC. This chain connects TRBV30 to TRBJ2-6; the match to TRBD1 covers 8 bases. V lost 5 bases, J lost 0 bases, and 3 bases stayed unmatched. The CDR3 contains 15 residues. From germline, CDR1 is GTSNPN and CDR2 SVGIG (reference sequence).

The chain links TRBV9 to TRBJ1-1; D unclear. V was cut by 0 bases and J by 6 bases, with 12 bases left in between. There are 14 residues in the CDR3. The germline CDR1 and CDR2 sequences are SGDLS and YYNGEE. The CDR3 loop reads CASSVDGRDAEAFF. CDR3 nucleotides: TGTGCCAGCAGCGTAGATGGGAGGGATGCTGAAGCTTTCTTT. The whole variable domain, remainder taken from reference TRBV9 and TRBJ1-1, is DSGVTQTPKHLITATGQRVTLRCSPRSGDLSVYWYQQSLDQGLQFLIQYYNGEERAKGNILERFSAQQFPDLHSELNLSSLELGDSALYFCASSVDGRDAEAFFGQGTRLTVV.

The V and J genes are TRBV7-8 and TRBJ2-3, with TRBD1 matching 7 bases. CDR1 and CDR2 (germline): SGHVS, FQNEAQ. Trimming removed 5 bases from V and 4 bases from J; junction bases left unmatched: 12. CDR3 length: 16 residues. CDR3 loop: CASSTTGAPMADTQYF. Written as DNA, the CDR3 is TGTGCCAGCAGCACAACAGGGGCCCCGATGGCAGATACGCAGTATTTT. Based on the CDR3 plus reference TRBV7-8 and TRBJ2-3, the full variable domain is GAGVSQSPRYKVAKRGQDVALRCDPISGHVSLFWYQQALGQGPEFLTYFQNEAQLDKSGLPSDRFFAERPEGSVSTLKIQRTQQEDSAVYLCASSTTGAPMADTQYFGPGTRLTVL.

The chain couples TRBV12-3 or TRBV12-4 to TRBJ2-7; 13 bases map to TRBD2. V dropped 2 bases and J dropped 10; count of bases not matched to a gene: 8. The CDR3 is 15 amino acids. CDR3 coding DNA: TGTGCCAGCAGTTTAACAGGACTAGCGGGAGCTCACCAGTACTTC. Amino acids: CASSLTGLAGAHQYF.

This sequence joins TRBV7-2 and TRBJ2-3; 7 nucleotides match TRBD2. The CDR3 spans 16 residues. The V and J ends lost 5 bases and 2 bases, in that order; junction bases with no gene match: 10. Looked up from germline, CDR1 is SGHTA and CDR2 is FQGNSA. This chain's CDR3 is CASSRWGSGYTDTQYF. The CDR3 DNA reads as TGTGCCAGCAGCCGCTGGGGTAGCGGGTACACAGATACGCAGTATTTT.